Here is one T cell receptor beta chain with its context. Its antigen is as yet unknown. Produced via immunoSEQ multiplex PCR; TCRdb's table is partial and in-frame only. There are some 2,500,000 clones in the sample; around 93% occur only once, and roughly 0.34% lies in the top ten. The CDR3 length is 13 residues. The germline V gene has CDR1 LNHDA and CDR2 SQIVND (reference sequence). V gave up 4 bases and J gave up 2 bases, with 7 bases separating them. This record comes from a study of shared clonotypes between healthy human individuals. Points from the study as a whole: Naive subsets typically showed greater estimated richness than memory subsets. Roughly 5% of naive CD4 clonotypes were shared across a handful of donors.

The chain has TRBV19 and TRBJ2-3, with D unresolved. The source is a man younger than 35 in good health. Some clones in this sample may be carry-over from other donors' samples. Sequencing was performed on naive CD4+ T cells from PBMCs. Subset described: CD45RA+ positively selected. Here the CDR3 DNA reads TGTGCCAGTAGTACTTGGACCACAGATACGCAGTATTTT. Its protein product is CASSTWTTDTQYF.